The T cell receptor (beta chain) described here comes from a study of blood T cell repertoires in COVID-19. About the research overall: Both acute and convalescent COVID-19 samples were obtained from the United States, Italy and Spain. T cells, B-cell-depleted T cells, or PBMCs supplied cDNA or gDNA.

Seattle patients were enrolled while actively infected and followed longitudinally. How the authors handled the data: Amplifying reference gene primers gave estimates of nucleated cell counts. TCRdb keeps only in-frame clones here, not all; method: immunoSEQ multiplex PCR. The DNA gave D and trimming, while V, J and clone size come from that table. The sample shows 100,000 to 150,000 clones, approximately 85% of them seen only once. The CDR3 is 17 residues long. Trimming cost V 3 bases and J 4 bases; bases outside gene matches: 12. The germline V gene encodes CDR1 MGHDK and CDR2 SYGVNS. This TCR derives from an elderly woman with COVID-19, enrolled during active disease. Sequenced input: peripheral blood. The chain carries TRBV25-1 and TRBJ2-3; 8 nucleotides line up with TRBD2. CDR3 DNA: TGTGCCAGCAGTGAGCCCCTGGGGAGCGGGAGCGCAGATACGCAGTATTTT. As protein: CASSEPLGSGSADTQYF.